The 13 T cell receptor beta chains below come from one sample, sequenced in a study of T cells in Graves' hyperthyroidism and ophthalmopathy. RNA transcripts served as the template for amplifying TCR beta CDR3 regions. First-round RT-PCR of the TCR CDR3 relied on the HTBI primer set. MiXCR, run by TCRdb on the multiplex PCR reads, gives a single entry per CDR3 protein. The table lists 450,000 to 550,000 distinct CDR3 sequences, 24% of them singletons. Sequenced sample: blood. All receptors derive from a woman in her thirties with Graves' ophthalmopathy.

This clonotype was seen repeatedly, ten times or more. The V call is TRBV4-1, the J call TRBJ1-2; TRBD1 is a possible D gene (5 bases). The CDR3 is 16 residues long. The germline V gene has CDR1 MGHRA and CDR2 YSYEKL. V was trimmed by 0 bases and J by 0 bases, leaving 11 bases between them. The CDR3 bases are TGCGCCAGCAGCCAAGATGGCACAGGATCTAACTATGGCTACACCTTC. This gives the protein CASSQDGTGSNYGYTF.

This clonotype was recorded at least ten times. The chain uses TRBV7-9 and TRBJ1-2; D not resolved. Germline-derived CDR1 and CDR2 are SEHNR and FQNEAQ (reference sequence). This CDR3 is 15 amino acids long. Trimming removed 1 base from V and 3 bases from J, with 12 bases in between. CDR3 nucleotides: TGTGCCAGCAGCTTAGATGGGTATAGTTACTATGGCTACACCTTC. Protein: CASSLDGYSYYGYTF.

V usage is TRBV4-1 and J usage is TRBJ1-1; no clear D. This CDR3 comprises 12 residues. V was pared by 3 bases and J by 7 bases, with 9 bases between. Germline V gene sequence: CDR1 MGHRA, CDR2 YSYEKL. This CDR3 reads CASSQYWGEAFF. In nucleotides, the CDR3 is TGCGCCAGCAGCCAGTATTGGGGTGAAGCTTTCTTT.

This clonotype was recorded many times. The V call is TRBV5-1, the J call TRBJ2-2; D is unresolved. V lost 4 bases to trimming and J lost 5 bases, with 9 bases between them. Germline V gives CDR1 SGHRS, CDR2 YFSETQ. The CDR3 has 13 amino acids. The CDR3 DNA sequence: TGCGCCAGCAGCCCTCAACAGACCGGGGAGCTGTTTTTT. This codes for CASSPQQTGELFF.

This clonotype has a handful of counts. The chain couples TRBV19 to TRBJ1-5, with 7 bases lining up with TRBD1. The V and J ends lost 10 bases and 5 bases, in that order; junction bases with no gene match: 11. Germline V gives CDR1 LNHDA, CDR2 SQIVND (reference sequence). The length of the CDR3 is 14 residues. The CDR3 reads CATQGDSNYQPQHF. CDR3 coding DNA: TGTGCCACCCAAGGGGACAGCAATTATCAGCCCCAGCATTTT.

The table lists this clonotype with many counts. The V gene is TRBV10-3, the J gene TRBJ2-5, with D unresolved. This CDR3 region has 15 residues. Trimming removed 0 bases at V and 5 bases at J, with 13 bases between. Germline CDR1 reads ENHRY; CDR2 reads SYGVKD. The CDR3 DNA sequence: TGTGCCATCAGTGAGTCACTGAGTTTAGGGGAGACCCAGTACTTC. Encoded protein: CAISESLSLGETQYF.

V usage is TRBV6-2 or TRBV6-3 and J usage is TRBJ2-3, with 16 positions matching TRBD2. The CDR3 sequence is 17 residues long. The germline V gene has CDR1 MNHEY and CDR2 SVGEGT. Trimming took 2 bases from V and 4 from J; bases not matched to a gene: 3. The CDR3 protein is CASSYHGTSGGADTQYF. CDR3 in DNA: TGTGCCAGCAGTTACCACGGGACTAGCGGGGGGGCAGATACGCAGTATTTT.

The V gene is TRBV3-1, the J gene TRBJ1-1, with 9 bases lining up with TRBD1. This CDR3 is 14 amino acids long. Germline V gives CDR1 LGHDT, CDR2 YNNKEL (reference sequence). Trimming at V came to 10 bases and at J to 8 bases, leaving 14 bases not matched to a gene. As DNA, the CDR3 is TGTGCCACCAGACAGGGGGATCGGGCCCGGGAAGCTTTCTTT. Its translation: CATRQGDRAREAFF.

Ten or more counts support this clonotype. The chain couples TRBV9 to TRBJ1-1, with 7 bases that match TRBD1. The germline CDR1 and CDR2 sequences are SGDLS and YYNGEE. This CDR3 contains 14 residues. J gave up 7 bases and V 0 bases, and 6 bases lay outside the gene matches. The CDR3: CASSVGDSFNEAFF. DNA of the CDR3: TGTGCCAGCAGCGTAGGGGACAGTTTTAATGAAGCTTTCTTT.

This clonotype was detected many times. The rearrangement links TRBV9 to TRBJ2-7; D is uncertain. Trimming shortened V by 0 bases and J by 6 bases, and 13 bases separated the two germline ends. The CDR3 extends over 14 amino acids. In germline, CDR1 is SGDLS, CDR2 YYNGEE. CDR3 nucleotide sequence: TGTGCCAGCAGCGTAGGACCTGCTGGTTCCGAGCAGTACTTC. It is translated as CASSVGPAGSEQYF.

Many counts were recorded for this clonotype. This rearrangement joins TRBV11-2 to TRBJ2-5; the D gene is possibly TRBD2 (5 bases). Trimming cost V 0 bases and J 7 bases, with 6 bases left between them. Looked up from germline, CDR1 is SGHAT and CDR2 is FQNNGV. The CDR3 is 12 amino acids. This CDR3 is CASSLDRGTQYF. The CDR3 bases are TGTGCCAGCAGCTTAGATCGGGGGACCCAGTACTTC.

The J gene is TRBJ2-4, the V gene TRBV11-2, with TRBD2 as a possible D gene (5 bases). CDR1 is SGHAT, CDR2 FQNNGV, per germline. The CDR3 totals 18 residues. Trimming left V 8 bases short and J 0 bases short, with 23 bases between. The CDR3 DNA is TGTGCCAGCGTTGGAGGCAGCGAGGAAAATCTAGCCAAAAACATTCAGTACTTC. Translating gives CASVGGSEENLAKNIQYF.

This rearrangement joins TRBV20-1 to TRBJ2-5; D is uncertain. The germline CDR1 and CDR2 sequences are DFQATT and SNEGSKA (reference sequence). V was shortened by 2 bases and J by 5 bases, with 6 bases between the two germline ends. The CDR3 has 11 residues. The DNA for the CDR3 is TGCAGTGCTAGACAGCGCGAGACCCAGTACTTC. It codes for CSARQRETQYF.